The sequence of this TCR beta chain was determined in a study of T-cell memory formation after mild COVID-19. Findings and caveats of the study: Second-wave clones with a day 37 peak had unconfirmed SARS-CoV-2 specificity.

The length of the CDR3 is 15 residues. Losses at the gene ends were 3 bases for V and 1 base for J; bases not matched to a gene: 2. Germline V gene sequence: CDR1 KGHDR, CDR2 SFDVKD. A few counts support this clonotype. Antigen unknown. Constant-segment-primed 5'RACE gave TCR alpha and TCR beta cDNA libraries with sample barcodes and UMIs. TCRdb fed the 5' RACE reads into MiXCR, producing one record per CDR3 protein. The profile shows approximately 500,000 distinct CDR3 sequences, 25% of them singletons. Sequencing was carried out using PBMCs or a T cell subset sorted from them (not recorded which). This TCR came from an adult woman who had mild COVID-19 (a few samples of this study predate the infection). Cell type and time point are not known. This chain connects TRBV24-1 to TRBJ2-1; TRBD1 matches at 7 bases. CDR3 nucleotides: TGTGCCACCAGTGATCACAGGGGATCCTACAATGAGCAGTTCTTC. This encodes CATSDHRGSYNEQFF.